This T cell receptor (beta chain) is from a study of cytomegalovirus exposure and HLA in healthy donors. The CDR3 is made up of 16 amino acids. Germline V gene data show CDR1 as SGHVS and CDR2 as FNYEAQ. The trim removed 7 bases at V and 1 base at J, leaving 13 bases unmatched. A multiplex PCR was run with 60 Vbeta primers and 13 Jbeta primers. TCRdb keeps only in-frame clones here, not all; method: immunoSEQ multiplex PCR. The sample lists under 200,000 clones, around three quarters occurring once. This sequence originates from a woman aged 30 to 39 in good health and CMV-seronegative. Sequencing input: PBMCs. The chain uses TRBV7-6 and TRBJ2-7, with TRBD2 identical over 7 bases. As DNA, the CDR3 is TGTGCCAGCAAACCCAGGCTCGGGGAGGGTTCCTACGAGCAGTACTTC. Protein: CASKPRLGEGSYEQYF. The complete variable domain, with remaining parts taken from reference TRBV7-6 and TRBJ2-7, reads GAGVSQSPRYKVTKRGQDVALRCDPISGHVSLYWYRQALGQGPEFLTYFNYEAQQDKSGLPNDRFSAERPEGSISTLTIQRTEQRDSAMYRCASKPRLGEGSYEQYFGPGTRLTVT.